The 22 T cell receptor beta chains below come from one sample, sequenced in a study of shared clonotypes between healthy human individuals. The table came from immunoSEQ multiplex PCR; TCRdb's copy has only in-frame clones and leaves some out. The table lists hundreds of thousands of clones, about 96% of them singletons. Naivety among CD8 cells was defined by CD45RO negativity and positive CCR7 selection, thereby excluding terminally differentiated effector memory CD45RA+ cells. Input material: naive CD8+ T cells sorted from blood. The receptor set was obtained from a woman aged 30 to 39 in good health.

This clone has just one count. The chain links TRBV7-9 to TRBJ1-1; D not certain. V was trimmed by 4 bases and J by 6 bases, leaving 18 bases between them. This CDR3 is built from 15 residues. Per germline, CDR1 SEHNR and CDR2 FQNEAQ (reference sequence). The CDR3 here is CASSSDARVLPEAFF. The CDR3 DNA reads TGTGCCAGCAGCTCGGACGCTAGGGTGTTGCCTGAAGCTTTCTTT.

This chain links TRBV6-5 with TRBJ2-7; maybe TRBD2 (6 bases). The ends were cut back, 6 bases at V and 12 bases at J, with 21 bases in the middle. The length of the CDR3 is 13 residues. Germline CDR1 and CDR2: MNHEY and SVGAGI. CDR3 nucleotides: TGTGCCAGCAGCTCGTCATTACTTAGCGGATTGTACTTC. Encoded protein: CASSSSLLSGLYF.

J is TRBJ2-4 and V is TRBV12-5; perhaps D is TRBD1 or TRBD2 (5 bases each). From germline, CDR1 is LGHNT and CDR2 FRNRAP. CDR3 length: 15 amino acids. V shed 3 bases and J shed 1 base, with 10 bases lying between them. For the CDR3, the DNA is TGTGCTAGTGGTTTTGGGGGTCTGGCCAAAAACATTCAGTACTTC. It encodes CASGFGGLAKNIQYF.

The J gene is TRBJ2-7, the V gene TRBV7-9; TRBD1 aligns across 7 bases. CDR3 length: 14 amino acids. CDR1 is SEHNR and CDR2 is FQNEAQ in the germline V gene (reference sequence). V gave up 2 bases and J gave up 5 bases; unmatched junction bases: 6. CDR3 nucleotide sequence: TGTGCCAGCAGCTTAAGTGACAGGGCGAACGAGCAGTACTTC. This codes for CASSLSDRANEQYF. Complete variable domain (other parts from reference TRBV7-9 and TRBJ2-7): DTGVSQNPRHKITKRGQNVTFRCDPISEHNRLYWYRQTLGQGPEFLTYFQNEAQLEKSRLLSDRFSAERPKGSFSTLEIQRTEQGDSAMYLCASSLSDRANEQYFGPGTRLTVT.

The chain has TRBV10-2 and TRBJ2-7; D is possibly TRBD1 (6 bases). CDR3 size: 11 residues. The V end lost 8 bases, the J end lost 5 bases, and 10 bases lay between the germline ends. Germline CDR1 WSHSY, CDR2 SAAADI. CDR3 sequence reads: CASEQGNEQYF. For the CDR3, the DNA is TGCGCCAGCGAACAGGGTAACGAGCAGTACTTC.

The J gene is TRBJ1-1, the V gene TRBV10-3, with 8 bases aligning to TRBD1. The ends lost 7 bases at V and 4 bases at J; junction bases unmatched: 8. The CDR3 consists of 14 residues. The germline gives CDR1 ENHRY, CDR2 SYGVKD. This CDR3 reads CAIKVTGASTEAFF. The CDR3 nucleotides read TGTGCCATCAAAGTGACAGGGGCGAGCACTGAAGCTTTCTTT.

The chain employs TRBV28 and TRBJ2-7; 9 nucleotides agree with TRBD2. The CDR3 runs to 15 residues. V shed 2 bases and J 1 base; nucleotides not matched to a gene: 3. Germline loops: CDR1 MDHEN, CDR2 SYDVKM. Here the CDR3 reads CASSLASGMSYEQYF. In DNA form, the CDR3 reads TGTGCCAGCAGTTTAGCTAGCGGGATGTCCTACGAGCAGTACTTC.

The chain links TRBV7-9 to TRBJ2-7, with TRBD2 identical over 11 bases. With 5 bases clipped from V and 3 bases from J, the junction kept 3 bases outside the gene matches. Germline CDR1 and CDR2: SEHNR and FQNEAQ (reference sequence). The CDR3 extends over 14 amino acids. CDR3 residues: CASSPTSGSYEQYF. The CDR3 region has the DNA TGTGCCAGCAGCCCCACTAGCGGGAGCTACGAGCAGTACTTC.

This clone was detected once. V is TRBV27 and J is TRBJ2-2, with 7 bases matching TRBD1. Germline V gene sequence: CDR1 MNHEY, CDR2 SMNVEV (reference sequence). The junction had 17 bases not matched to a gene; V was cut back by 5 bases and J by 5 bases. The CDR3 loop spans 18 amino acids. The CDR3 sequence: CASSIDRALERRTGELFF. The CDR3 nucleotides are TGTGCCAGCAGTATCGACAGGGCGCTAGAGCGGAGGACCGGGGAGCTGTTTTTT.

This clone came up once. The chain uses TRBV27 and TRBJ2-3, with TRBD2 identical over 8 bases. Germline V gene sequence: CDR1 MNHEY, CDR2 SMNVEV (reference sequence). V lost 6 bases, J lost 3 bases, and 14 bases stayed unmatched. The CDR3 totals 17 residues. In DNA form, the CDR3 reads TGTGCCAGCAGAGCGGGAGATCTGCTTAGCGGTACAGATACGCAGTATTTT. Its translation: CASRAGDLLSGTDTQYF.

The V call is TRBV25-1, the J call TRBJ2-2; unclear D gene. Deletions cut 5 bases from V and 0 bases from J, with 16 bases between. The CDR3 has 17 residues. Germline lookup yields CDR1 MGHDK and CDR2 SYGVNS. The CDR3 DNA reads TGTGCCAGCAGTTACCAATCCCCCCTAACGAACACCGGGGAGCTGTTTTTT. It specifies CASSYQSPLTNTGELFF.

The chain couples TRBV7-9 to TRBJ2-1; D unresolved. Germline CDR1 and CDR2: SEHNR and FQNEAQ (reference sequence). V was pared by 1 base and J by 11 bases, with 6 bases between. The CDR3 extends over 11 amino acids. The CDR3 region has the DNA TGTGCCAGCAGCTTAGTCCCACAGCAGTTCTTC. It specifies CASSLVPQQFF.

To note about this clone: This sample also contains other DNA sequences that code for the same CDR3. The rearrangement links TRBV27 to TRBJ2-5; TRBD2 matches at 11 bases. This CDR3 is 14 amino acids long. Looked up from germline, CDR1 is MNHEY and CDR2 is SMNVEV (reference sequence). J gave up 4 bases and V 3 bases, and 1 base lay outside the gene matches. Written as DNA, the CDR3 is TGTGCCAGCAGTTTGACTAGCGGGACAGAGACCCAGTACTTC. Its translation: CASSLTSGTETQYF.

The chain joins TRBV5-4 to TRBJ2-1; D may be TRBD2 (6 bases). Germline V CDR1 and CDR2: SGHNT, YYREEE (reference sequence). The CDR3 is 14 amino acids. V lost 4 bases, J lost 2 bases, and 10 bases lay in between. The CDR3 reads CASSPGDTYNEQFF. The DNA of the CDR3 is TGTGCCAGCAGCCCGGGGGATACCTACAATGAGCAGTTCTTC.

The genes are TRBV6-5 and TRBJ2-7, with no clear D. Germline loops: CDR1 MNHEY, CDR2 SVGAGI. V was shortened by 6 bases and J by 7 bases, with 16 bases between the two germline ends. The CDR3 has 13 residues. CDR3 sequence: CASSRPPHSEQYF. The DNA for the CDR3 is TGTGCCAGCAGCCGACCGCCCCACTCGGAGCAGTACTTC.

The J gene is TRBJ1-5, the V gene TRBV7-8; D ambiguous. The CDR3 consists of 15 residues. The V gene lost 5 bases and the J gene lost 0 bases, with 11 bases spanning the gap. CDR1 is SGHVS, CDR2 FQNEAQ, per germline. The CDR3 loop reads CASSLGGYSNQPQHF. As DNA, the CDR3 is TGTGCCAGCAGCCTCGGAGGATATAGCAATCAGCCCCAGCATTTT.

J is TRBJ2-5 and V is TRBV7-2; possible D gene TRBD2, 6 bases. The CDR3 spans 14 residues. Germline CDR1 SGHTA, CDR2 FQGNSA. V was cut by 5 bases and J by 5 bases, with 15 bases left in between. CDR3 protein: CASSTTSRRETQYF. CDR3 in DNA: TGTGCCAGCAGCACTACTAGCCGTCGGGAGACCCAGTACTTC.

This clone was seen just once. V is TRBV7-9 and J is TRBJ2-5, with 9 bases that match TRBD2. CDR1 and CDR2 (germline): SEHNR, FQNEAQ (reference sequence). J gave up 5 bases and V 3 bases, and 1 base lay outside the gene matches. The CDR3 runs to 13 residues. CDR3 bases: TGTGCCAGCAGCTTCGGACTAGCGGAGACCCAGTACTTC. This sequence encodes CASSFGLAETQYF.

V and J are TRBV28 and TRBJ2-1; D ambiguous. Germline CDR1 MDHEN, CDR2 SYDVKM. The CDR3 runs to 13 residues. V shed 4 bases and J shed 3 bases, with 7 bases lying between them. The CDR3 nucleotides are TGTGCCAGCAGTTATGGGGACTACAATGAGCAGTTCTTC. Translation: CASSYGDYNEQFF. Using reference TRBV28 and TRBJ2-1 for the parts outside the CDR3, the full variable domain is DVKVTQSSRYLVKRTGEKVFLECVQDMDHENMFWYRQDPGLGLRLIYFSYDVKMKEKGDIPEGYSVSREKKERFSLILESASTNQTSMYLCASSYGDYNEQFFGPGTRLTVL.

This clone occurred once. This chain joins TRBV7-8 and TRBJ2-7; D is possibly TRBD2 (5 bases). In germline, CDR1 is SGHVS, CDR2 FQNEAQ. Trimming took 5 bases from V and 1 from J, leaving 24 bases between them. The CDR3 length is 18 residues. The DNA of the CDR3 is TGTGCCAGCAGCGACCGCCGGGAAAGGACGATGTATTCCTACGAGCAGTACTTC. Its translation: CASSDRRERTMYSYEQYF.

The rearrangement uses TRBV6-1 and TRBJ1-4, with TRBD1 as a possible D gene (5 bases). The CDR3 extends over 15 amino acids. The V gene lost 5 bases and the J gene lost 2 bases, with 12 bases spanning the gap. Germline V lookup: CDR1 MNHNS, CDR2 SASEGT. The CDR3 sequence: CASSRGGETNEKLFF. CDR3 bases: TGTGCCAGCAGTCGTGGAGGGGAGACTAATGAAAAACTGTTTTTT.

The J gene is TRBJ2-7, the V gene TRBV27; 7 nucleotides align to TRBD1. After removal of 6 bases from V and 5 bases from J, the junction contained 7 bases not matched to a gene. Germline V gene sequence: CDR1 MNHEY, CDR2 SMNVEV (reference sequence). The length of the CDR3 is 13 residues. Written as DNA, the CDR3 is TGTGCCAGCAGCGCGACAGGGATCCACGAGCAGTACTTC. Protein product: CASSATGIHEQYF.